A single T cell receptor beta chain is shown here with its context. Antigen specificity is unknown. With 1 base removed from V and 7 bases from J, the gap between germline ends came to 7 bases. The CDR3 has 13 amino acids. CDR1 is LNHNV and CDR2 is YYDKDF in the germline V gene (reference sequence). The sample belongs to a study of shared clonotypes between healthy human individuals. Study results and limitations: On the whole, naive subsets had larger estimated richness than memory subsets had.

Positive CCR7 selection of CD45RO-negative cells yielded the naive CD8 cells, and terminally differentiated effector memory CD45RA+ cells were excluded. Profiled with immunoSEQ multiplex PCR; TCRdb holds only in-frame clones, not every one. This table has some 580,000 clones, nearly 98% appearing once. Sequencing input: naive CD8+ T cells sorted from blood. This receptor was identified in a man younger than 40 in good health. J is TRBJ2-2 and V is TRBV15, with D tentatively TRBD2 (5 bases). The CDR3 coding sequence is TGTGCCACCAGCAGAGCGGGGAGCGGGGAGCTGTTTTTT. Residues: CATSRAGSGELFF.